The text below deals with one T cell receptor (beta chain). What it binds is unknown. Reverse transcribing all isolated RNA meant expressed TCRB transcripts were sequenced. The table came from immunoSEQ multiplex PCR; TCRdb's copy has only in-frame clones and leaves some out. Of 250,000 or so clones detected, 25% to 30% appear once; the ten largest clones hold around 4%. This sample stems from a study of beta chain features in type 1 diabetes. Overall study findings and caveats: Cells that show high TCR expression could be over-represented by cDNA sequencing.

CDR1 is SGHDT and CDR2 is YYEEEE in the germline V gene. V was clipped by 0 bases and J by 0 bases, with 7 bases between them. The CDR3 is 16 amino acids. The chain combines TRBV5-6 with TRBJ2-6; D uncertain. The specimen was central memory CD4+ T cells from blood. This clonotype was obtained from a man younger than 45 in good health. CDR3 DNA: TGTGCCAGCAGCTTGGGTGGGGACTCTGGGGCCAACGTCCTGACTTTC. The encoded protein is CASSLGGDSGANVLTF.